The 23 T cell receptor beta chains below come from one sample, sequenced in a study of patients and donors after allogeneic stem cell transplantation. TCRdb itself ran the RT-PCR reads through MiXCR, one entry per CDR3 protein. The sample includes 800,000 to 1,000,000 distinct CDR3 sequences, roughly 18% seen only once; the top ten take around 5.5%. The material sequenced was blood, either unsorted or a sorted T cell fraction (not recorded which). All receptors come from a human donor who was either an allogeneic HSCT recipient or a stem cell or donor lymphocyte infusion donor (not recorded which). It is not recorded whose cells these are; they may come from a transplant donor.

This sequence joins TRBV6-1 and TRBJ2-3; D unresolved. The CDR3 runs 13 residues. V was clipped by 6 bases and J by 3 bases, with 10 bases between them. In germline, CDR1 is MNHNS, CDR2 SASEGT. CDR3: CASSSDMTDTQYF. As DNA, the CDR3 is TGTGCCAGCAGCTCCGACATGACAGATACGCAGTATTTT.

The genes are TRBV18 and TRBJ1-1, with TRBD1 as a possible D gene (5 bases). This CDR3 is 16 amino acids long. Trimming took off 4 bases at V and 4 bases at J, with 19 bases between the two ends. The germline CDR1 and CDR2 sequences are KGHSH and LQKENI. CDR3 coding DNA: TGTGCCAGCTCACTTTTACCTACGGGGGATGGCACTGAAGCTTTCTTT. Protein product: CASSLLPTGDGTEAFF.

This clonotype has ten or more counts. The rearrangement uses TRBV7-9 and TRBJ1-6; D call uncertain. Germline CDR1 SEHNR, CDR2 FQNEAQ (reference sequence). This CDR3 is 13 amino acids long. The V end lost 1 base, the J end lost 7 bases, and 5 bases lay between the germline ends. In nucleotides, the CDR3 is TGTGCCAGCAGCTTAGTTGAGAATTCACCCCTCCACTTT. Protein: CASSLVENSPLHF.

This chain joins TRBV24-1 and TRBJ2-7, with D perhaps matching TRBD1 (6 bases). CDR1 is KGHDR, CDR2 SFDVKD, per germline. Trimming removed 9 bases at V and 2 bases at J, with 13 bases between. The CDR3 has 13 amino acids. CDR3 loop: CATSGASTYEQYF. The CDR3 DNA follows: TGTGCCACCTCAGGGGCTTCGACCTACGAGCAGTACTTC.

This clonotype occurred a few times. The chain uses TRBV12-3 or TRBV12-4 and TRBJ2-7; 10 bases line up with TRBD2. The ends lost 7 bases at V and 2 bases at J; junction bases unmatched: 8. The CDR3 covers 15 residues. CDR3 in DNA: TGTGCCAGCAAGAGCGGGGGGGGGAATCCCTACGAGCAGTACTTC. As protein: CASKSGGGNPYEQYF.

This clonotype was seen more than once but under ten times. V usage is TRBV29-1 and J usage is TRBJ2-7; D not resolved. The CDR3 is 12 residues long. Germline CDR1 SQVTM, CDR2 ANQGSEA. V was clipped by 8 bases and J by 6 bases, with 17 bases between them. The CDR3 sequence: CSHPGPWGEQYF. The CDR3 coding sequence is TGCAGCCATCCGGGCCCCTGGGGCGAGCAGTACTTC.

The V call is TRBV4-2, the J call TRBJ2-1, with 9 bases that match TRBD1. CDR3 length equals 16 residues. V shed 6 bases and J 5 bases; nucleotides not matched to a gene: 11. Germline V gives CDR1 LGHNA, CDR2 YNFKEQ. In nucleotides, the CDR3 is TGTGCCAGCAGGCCGGTTCCGGGACAGGGAAACAATGAGCAGTTCTTC. It yields the protein CASRPVPGQGNNEQFF.

The rearrangement joins TRBV4-3 to TRBJ1-4, with TRBD1 identical over 8 bases. V dropped 1 base and J dropped 7; count of bases not matched to a gene: 5. The CDR3 has 15 residues. Per the germline V gene, CDR1 is LGHNA and CDR2 is YSLEER. CDR3 DNA sequence: TGCGCCAGCAGCCAAGCAGGGGGCGATAGTGAAAAACTGTTTTTT. Translated: CASSQAGGDSEKLFF.

The rearrangement links TRBV9 to TRBJ2-7; D is perhaps TRBD1 (6 bases). Trimming cost V 4 bases and J 0 bases, with 11 bases left between them. The CDR3 runs to 14 residues. Germline CDR1 is SGDLS and CDR2 is YYNGEE. The CDR3 DNA follows: TGTGCCAGCAGCACCCAGGGGACCTCCTACGAGCAGTACTTC. Translated, it gives CASSTQGTSYEQYF. The whole variable domain, filled in from reference TRBV9 and TRBJ2-7, reads DSGVTQTPKHLITATGQRVTLRCSPRSGDLSVYWYQQSLDQGLQFLIQYYNGEERAKGNILERFSAQQFPDLHSELNLSSLELGDSALYFCASSTQGTSYEQYFGPGTRLTVT.

This sequence joins TRBV7-2 and TRBJ2-7, with D perhaps given as TRBD1 or TRBD2 (5 bases each). Germline CDR1 SGHTA, CDR2 FQGNSA. The CDR3 contains 17 residues. The V end lost 3 bases, the J end lost 6 bases, and 24 bases lay between the germline ends. Written as DNA, the CDR3 is TGTGCCAGCAGCTTGTGGTCGTACGGGGCCTACGTCGGCGAGCAGTACTTC. It codes for CASSLWSYGAYVGEQYF.

CDR3 residues: CASSFPDVPPGELFF. The CDR3 DNA reads as TGTGCCAGCAGTTTTCCGGACGTTCCTCCCGGGGAGCTGTTTTTT. The V gene is TRBV12-3 or TRBV12-4, the J gene TRBJ2-2, with D unclear. The V and J ends lost 3 bases and 6 bases respectively, with 14 bases between them. The CDR3 runs 15 residues.

The chain links TRBV20-1 to TRBJ2-7, with TRBD2 as a possible D gene (5 bases). From germline, CDR1 is DFQATT and CDR2 SNEGSKA (reference sequence). Trimming left V 6 bases short and J 2 bases short, with 11 bases between. The CDR3 is 12 residues long. CDR3 DNA: TGCAGTGCCAAATCGAGGGCCTACGAGCAGTACTTC. Amino acid sequence: CSAKSRAYEQYF.

V gene TRBV24-1 combines with J gene TRBJ1-2, with D perhaps TRBD1 (5 bases). V lost 1 base and J lost 5, with 10 bases in between. This CDR3 is built from 14 residues. Germline V CDR1 and CDR2: KGHDR, SFDVKD. The CDR3 DNA reads as TGTGCCACCAGTGATTTATTGAGGGGTTATGGCTACACCTTC. Translation gives CATSDLLRGYGYTF.

This chain links TRBV7-8 with TRBJ1-1; TRBD1 matches 9 bases. Trimming at V came to 4 bases and at J to 4 bases, leaving 10 bases not matched to a gene. This CDR3 spans 16 amino acids. CDR1 SGHVS and CDR2 FQNEAQ come from the germline V gene. The DNA of the CDR3 is TGTGCCAGCAGCTCTGGGACAGGGAGGGTGGTCACTGAAGCTTTCTTT. Protein product: CASSSGTGRVVTEAFF. Full variable domain (remainder filled in from reference TRBV7-8 and TRBJ1-1): GAGVSQSPRYKVAKRGQDVALRCDPISGHVSLFWYQQALGQGPEFLTYFQNEAQLDKSGLPSDRFFAERPEGSVSTLKIQRTQQEDSAVYLCASSSGTGRVVTEAFFGQGTRLTVV.

CDR3 sequence (DNA): TGTGCCAGCAGTTACCTTCAGGGTCCTCATGGCTACACCTTC. Translated, it gives CASSYLQGPHGYTF. The chain uses TRBV6-2 or TRBV6-3 and TRBJ1-2; D may be TRBD1 (5 bases). The CDR3 is made up of 14 amino acids. The germline V and J ends were trimmed by 2 bases and 6 bases, with 13 bases remaining between them. The V gene's germline CDR1 is MNHEY and CDR2 SVGEGT.

This clonotype was picked up a small number of times. The chain is built from TRBV7-3 and TRBJ1-2; D is undetermined. This CDR3 spans 14 amino acids. The germline gives CDR1 SGHTA, CDR2 FQGTGA. V was pared by 2 bases and J by 0 bases, with 7 bases between. CDR3 nucleotides: TGTGCCAGCAGCTTAGGGCCAGCTAACTATGGCTACACCTTC. It yields the protein CASSLGPANYGYTF. The full variable domain, completed using reference TRBV7-3 and TRBJ1-2, is GAGVSQTPSNKVTEKGKYVELRCDPISGHTALYWYRQSLGQGPEFLIYFQGTGAADDSGLPNDRFFAVRPEGSVSTLKIQRTERGDSAVYLCASSLGPANYGYTFGSGTRLTVV.

In this sample, this clonotype turned up many times. V gene TRBV20-1 combines with J gene TRBJ2-3; TRBD2 might be the D (6 bases). Germline CDR1 and CDR2: DFQATT and SNEGSKA (reference sequence). Deletions cut 6 bases from V and 5 bases from J, with 18 bases between. The CDR3 runs 14 residues. CDR3 DNA: TGCAGTGCCCCCCCCGGGCAGGGAGGAGATACGCAGTATTTT. As protein: CSAPPGQGGDTQYF.

This clonotype was counted only a few times. The CDR3 loop is CASSYFGRGPRLEAFF. CDR3 nucleotide sequence: TGTGCCAGCAGTTACTTTGGCAGGGGCCCGAGACTTGAAGCTTTCTTT. The genes are TRBV6-5 and TRBJ1-1; D is perhaps TRBD1 (6 bases). Germline V lookup: CDR1 MNHEY, CDR2 SVGAGI. This CDR3 has 16 amino acids. V lost 1 base and J lost 7, with 19 bases in between.

This chain joins TRBV6-1 and TRBJ2-7; D perhaps matches TRBD1 (6 bases). V lost 6 bases and J 2 bases, leaving 14 bases between the germline ends. The CDR3 runs 14 residues. The germline V gene has CDR1 MNHNS and CDR2 SASEGT. CDR3 DNA: TGTGCCAGCAGGCCGGACAGAAGTACCTACGAGCAGTACTTC. Translated: CASRPDRSTYEQYF.

This clonotype was detected many times. V and J are TRBV5-1 and TRBJ2-5, with D possibly TRBD1 on 5 matching bases. Germline CDR1 SGHRS, CDR2 YFSETQ. The CDR3 loop spans 15 amino acids. Trimming cost V 4 bases and J 2 bases, with 15 bases left between them. DNA for the CDR3: TGCGCCAGCAGCGAGTACAGGAGAGAGCAAGAGACCCAGTACTTC. Translating gives CASSEYRREQETQYF. Full variable domain (remainder filled in from reference TRBV5-1 and TRBJ2-5): KAGVTQTPRYLIKTRGQQVTLSCSPISGHRSVSWYQQTPGQGLQFLFEYFSETQRNKGNFPGRFSGRQFSNSRSEMNVSTLELGDSALYLCASSEYRREQETQYFGPGTRLLVL.

The V call is TRBV12-3 or TRBV12-4, the J call TRBJ2-7; D tentatively fits TRBD1 or TRBD2 (5 bases each). The ends were cut back, 1 base at V and 3 bases at J, with 19 bases in the middle. The CDR3 is 17 amino acids. The CDR3 region has the DNA TGTGCCAGCAGTTTAGTTTGGGAACAGGAAGGAGGCTACGAGCAGTACTTC. Amino acid sequence: CASSLVWEQEGGYEQYF.

The chain has TRBV7-9 and TRBJ2-3; no firm D call. The CDR3 has 14 residues. Germline V lookup: CDR1 SEHNR, CDR2 FQNEAQ (reference sequence). The V and J ends lost 2 bases and 2 bases respectively, with 8 bases between them. CDR3 amino acids: CASSLSGFTDTQYF. In nucleotides, the CDR3 is TGTGCCAGCAGCTTATCGGGCTTCACAGATACGCAGTATTTT.

In its sample, this clonotype was seen a few times. This rearrangement joins TRBV15 to TRBJ2-7, with 8 bases that match TRBD2. This CDR3 contains 14 residues. CDR1 LNHNV and CDR2 YYDKDF come from the germline V gene (reference sequence). Losses at the gene ends were 5 bases for V and 2 bases for J; bases not matched to a gene: 5. CDR3 nucleotides: TGTGCCACCAGCCCCGGGGGGGGCACCTACGAGCAGTACTTC. It codes for CATSPGGGTYEQYF.